This TCR beta chain was recovered during a study of a mutant IDH1 vaccine in newly diagnosed glioma. Comments on this clone: Its antigen is still unknown.

Described time point: week 11, during vaccination. What each vaccine dose contained was 300 ug of mutant IDH1 20-mer peptide, accompanied by topical imiquimod. CDR1 is SGHRS and CDR2 is YFSETQ in the germline V gene. The CDR3 consists of 15 residues. V trimming: 6 bases; J trimming: 4 bases; junction bases outside the gene matches: 7. Produced via immunoSEQ multiplex PCR; TCRdb's table is partial and in-frame only. Of roughly 57,000 clones in the sample, 70% to 90% were seen once. This clonotype was obtained from a man between 40 and 49 years old with glioma. The V and J genes are TRBV5-1 and TRBJ2-2, with 9 bases lining up with TRBD1. The sequences come from PBMCs, collected from a glioma patient whose treatment included an IDH1 peptide vaccine. The CDR3 region is CASTSGTGPTGELFF. The CDR3 DNA follows: TGCGCCAGCACCTCCGGGACAGGGCCCACCGGGGAGCTGTTTTTT.